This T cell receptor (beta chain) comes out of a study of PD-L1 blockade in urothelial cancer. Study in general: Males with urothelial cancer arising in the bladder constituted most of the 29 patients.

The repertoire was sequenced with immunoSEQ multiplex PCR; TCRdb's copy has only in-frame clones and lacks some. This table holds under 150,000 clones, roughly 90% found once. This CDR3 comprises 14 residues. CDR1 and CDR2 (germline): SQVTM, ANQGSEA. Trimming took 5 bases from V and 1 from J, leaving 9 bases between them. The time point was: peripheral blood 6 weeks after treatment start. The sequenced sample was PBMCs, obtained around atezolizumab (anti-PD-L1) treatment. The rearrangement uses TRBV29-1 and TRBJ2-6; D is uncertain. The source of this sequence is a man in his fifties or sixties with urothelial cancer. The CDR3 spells CSVSTDSGANVLTF. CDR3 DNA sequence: TGCAGCGTTAGCACAGATTCTGGGGCCAACGTCCTGACTTTC.